The next 24 T cell receptor beta chains were all read from a single sample in a study of cytomegalovirus exposure and HLA in healthy donors. PCR used 60 Vbeta primers and 13 Jbeta primers. Assay: immunoSEQ multiplex PCR; the TCRdb copy retains only in-frame clones and omits some. This repertoire shows roughly 150,000 clones, roughly 78% found once; its top ten account for 4% to 5.5%. Sequences were obtained from PBMCs. The receptor set was obtained from a man in his thirties or forties in good health.

The chain carries TRBV6-5 and TRBJ1-1; no firm D call. The V end lost 4 bases, the J end lost 6 bases, and 9 bases lay between the germline ends. The CDR3 totals 12 residues. Looked up from germline, CDR1 is MNHEY and CDR2 is SVGAGI. CDR3 bases: TGTGCCAGCAGTTCCGGTCGCCCTGAAGCTTTCTTT. It translates to CASSSGRPEAFF.

This chain uses TRBV30 with TRBJ2-5; weak D call: TRBD1 (6 bases). CDR3 length: 13 amino acids. Germline values: CDR1 GTSNPN, CDR2 SVGIG (reference sequence). Trimming took off 4 bases at V and 4 bases at J, with 13 bases between the two ends. The CDR3 loop reads CAWNRAFLETQYF. The CDR3 region has the DNA TGTGCCTGGAACAGGGCATTTCTAGAGACCCAGTACTTC.

This chain joins TRBV9 and TRBJ2-5; D might be TRBD1 (5 bases). Germline CDR1 reads SGDLS; CDR2 reads YYNGEE. The CDR3 runs 16 residues. Trimming shortened V by 6 bases and J by 0 bases, and 18 bases separated the two germline ends. CDR3 region: CASTQGGTQYQETQYF. The CDR3 nucleotides read TGTGCCAGCACCCAGGGTGGCACCCAGTACCAAGAGACCCAGTACTTC.

This clone occurred once. The rearrangement joins TRBV7-3 to TRBJ1-1, with D unclear. The germline CDR1 and CDR2 sequences are SGHTA and FQGTGA. CDR3 length: 17 amino acids. The V and J ends lost 2 bases and 2 bases respectively, with 18 bases between them. CDR3 nucleotide sequence: TGTGCCAGCAGCTTAGGGCCACCGGGATCAGGTAACACTGAAGCTTTCTTT. This sequence encodes CASSLGPPGSGNTEAFF.

J is TRBJ2-1 and V is TRBV5-1; 8 bases fit TRBD2. CDR1 is SGHRS, CDR2 YFSETQ, per germline. CDR3 length: 18 amino acids. With V trimmed by 3 bases and J by 0 bases, 11 bases remained unmatched. The CDR3 reads CASSSAVAGLTSYNEQFF. In DNA form, the CDR3 reads TGCGCCAGCAGCTCCGCTGTAGCGGGACTCACCTCCTACAATGAGCAGTTCTTC.

The chain employs TRBV30 and TRBJ1-5; D possibly corresponds to TRBD1 (6 bases). The CDR3 is made up of 14 amino acids. Germline V CDR1 and CDR2: GTSNPN, SVGIG (reference sequence). V lost 0 bases and J 6 bases, leaving 12 bases between the germline ends. The CDR3 DNA follows: TGTGCCTGGAGTGTACTGCAGGGGTCTCAGCCCCAGCATTTT. Translation: CAWSVLQGSQPQHF.

This sequence joins TRBV27 and TRBJ2-7, with 8 nucleotides matching TRBD2. With 5 bases clipped from V and 2 bases from J, the junction kept 8 bases outside the gene matches. The CDR3 totals 15 residues. From germline, CDR1 is MNHEY and CDR2 SMNVEV (reference sequence). Here the CDR3 DNA reads TGTGCCAGCAGTCGTGGGGGACTAGGAACCTACGAGCAGTACTTC. Protein sequence: CASSRGGLGTYEQYF.

There are a few counts of this clone. The chain employs TRBV2 and TRBJ2-5; D is possibly TRBD2 (6 bases). The tail of the sequence fits TRBJ2-7 better, so the J call may be wrong. Germline V gene lookup returns CDR1 SNHLY and CDR2 FYNNEI. This CDR3 region has 14 residues. In DNA, the CDR3 is TGTGCCAGCAGCGTAGCGGAACAATCCTACGAGCAGTACTTC. Translation gives CASSVAEQSYEQYF.

The genes are TRBV19 and TRBJ2-1, with TRBD2 identical over 10 bases. V shed 10 bases and J 6 bases; nucleotides not matched to a gene: 9. The CDR3 is 14 amino acids. Germline V CDR1 and CDR2: LNHDA, SQIVND (reference sequence). The CDR3 sequence: CAILRTSGGNEQFF. For the CDR3, the DNA is TGTGCCATCCTACGGACTAGCGGAGGCAATGAGCAGTTCTTC.

This sequence joins TRBV7-9 and TRBJ2-2; 11 bases are shared with TRBD2. CDR1 SEHNR and CDR2 FQNEAQ come from the germline V gene (reference sequence). V lost 7 bases, J lost 4 bases, and 11 bases stayed unmatched. The CDR3 has 17 residues. Written as DNA, the CDR3 is TGTGCCAGCATGCCTGCTAGCGGGAGGATCGGCACCGGGGAGCTGTTTTTT. This codes for CASMPASGRIGTGELFF.

The V gene is TRBV27, the J gene TRBJ2-7, with D tentatively TRBD1 (6 bases). There are 15 residues in the CDR3. V lost 4 bases, J lost 5 bases, and 18 bases lay in between. Germline assignment: CDR1 MNHEY and CDR2 SMNVEV (reference sequence). CDR3 bases: TGTGCCAGCAGTTGGGAGCCAGGGGCGATGGACGAGCAGTACTTC. Amino acids: CASSWEPGAMDEQYF.

The chain links TRBV7-9 to TRBJ2-1; tentatively, D is TRBD2 (5 bases). CDR1 and CDR2 from the germline V gene are SEHNR and FQNEAQ (reference sequence). This CDR3 spans 16 amino acids. Trimming shortened V by 5 bases and J by 4 bases, and 18 bases separated the two germline ends. CDR3 protein: CASSPSGGPAYNEQFF. In DNA, the CDR3 is TGTGCCAGCAGCCCCTCGGGCGGGCCGGCGTACAATGAGCAGTTCTTC.

The chain combines TRBV19 with TRBJ2-2; 9 bases are shared with TRBD1. V lost 3 bases, J lost 4 bases, and 3 bases stayed unmatched. This CDR3 comprises 15 residues. Germline assignment: CDR1 LNHDA and CDR2 SQIVND (reference sequence). CDR3 coding DNA: TGTGCCAGTAGTATTGGACAGGGGCCCACCGGGGAGCTGTTTTTT. Amino acid sequence: CASSIGQGPTGELFF.

About this clone itself: A junction end diverges from the germline sequence, so it may reflect a read error. Other nucleotide sequences in the sample specify the same CDR3. The CDR3 is CAITSAGTSGGYYEQYF. The CDR3 nucleotides are TGTGCCATCACCTCCGCCGGGACTAGCGGGGGGTACTACGAGCAATACTTC. This chain joins TRBV10-3 and TRBJ2-7; the match to TRBD2 covers 15 bases. The V gene's germline CDR1 is ENHRY and CDR2 SYGVKD. The CDR3 is made up of 17 amino acids.

The V and J genes are TRBV21-1 and TRBJ2-7; whether TRBD1, the table's D call, matches the DNA was not checked. TRBV21-1 constitutes a pseudogene. The CDR3 contains 17 residues. DNA for the CDR3: TGTGCCAGCAGCAACATCTCTCCGGGACAGAGGATTTACGAGCAGTACTTC. It yields the protein CASSNISPGQRIYEQYF.

The chain carries TRBV30 and TRBJ2-3, with a possible D match to TRBD2 (5 bases). The length of the CDR3 is 12 residues. Germline V gives CDR1 GTSNPN, CDR2 SVGIG (reference sequence). V lost 5 bases to trimming and J lost 5 bases, with 11 bases between them. The CDR3 loop is CAWGEPEDTQYF. CDR3 sequence (DNA): TGTGCCTGGGGGGAGCCGGAAGATACGCAGTATTTT.

This clone was picked up many times. This sequence joins TRBV18 and TRBJ2-1; tentatively, D is TRBD1 (6 bases). The CDR3 runs to 12 residues. The germline V gene encodes CDR1 KGHSH and CDR2 LQKENI. Trimming pared 3 bases from V and 6 bases from J, leaving 6 bases between. CDR3 sequence reads: CASSPDSNEQFF. CDR3 nucleotides: TGTGCCAGCTCACCGGACAGCAATGAGCAGTTCTTC.

The chain employs TRBV10-2 and TRBJ2-2; 8 positions agree with TRBD1. Germline values: CDR1 WSHSY, CDR2 SAAADI. V dropped 10 bases and J dropped 6; count of bases not matched to a gene: 7. The CDR3 is 13 residues long. Here the CDR3 reads CATWTGKPGELFF. The CDR3 nucleotides read TGCGCCACCTGGACAGGGAAGCCCGGGGAGCTGTTTTTT.

The chain carries TRBV4-1 and TRBJ2-2, with D tentatively TRBD1 (5 bases). Trimming pared 0 bases from V and 4 bases from J, leaving 12 bases between. Looked up from germline, CDR1 is MGHRA and CDR2 is YSYEKL. The CDR3 length is 16 residues. The CDR3 is CASSQEWGPSTGELFF. DNA of the CDR3: TGCGCCAGCAGCCAAGAGTGGGGCCCGAGCACCGGGGAGCTGTTTTTT.

The rearrangement joins TRBV6-6 to TRBJ2-2; D unclear. Germline values: CDR1 MNHNY, CDR2 SVGAGI (reference sequence). V was trimmed by 4 bases and J by 3 bases, leaving 15 bases between them. The CDR3 is made up of 16 amino acids. The CDR3 DNA reads TGTGCCAGCAGTTCCCCTCCTACCTCGGACACCGGGGAGCTGTTTTTT. It translates to CASSSPPTSDTGELFF.

The J gene is TRBJ1-2, the V gene TRBV13, with 7 bases fitting TRBD1. The CDR3 is 14 residues long. Germline values: CDR1 PRHDT, CDR2 FYEKMQ (reference sequence). Trimming took 5 bases from V and 2 from J; bases not matched to a gene: 5. This CDR3 is CASSRQGLNYGYTF. Written as DNA, the CDR3 is TGTGCCAGCAGCCGACAGGGCCTAAACTATGGCTACACCTTC.

The J gene is TRBJ2-1, the V gene TRBV5-1; 14 bases map to TRBD2. V lost 3 bases, J lost 2 bases, and 1 base stayed unmatched. Germline V gives CDR1 SGHRS, CDR2 YFSETQ. The CDR3 contains 16 residues. CDR3 residues: CASSWTSGRTYNEQFF. In DNA, the CDR3 is TGCGCCAGCAGCTGGACTAGCGGGAGGACCTACAATGAGCAGTTCTTC.

The V and J genes are TRBV6-5 and TRBJ1-1; perhaps TRBD1 as D (5 bases). The germline CDR1 and CDR2 sequences are MNHEY and SVGAGI. The CDR3 loop spans 13 amino acids. V was clipped by 2 bases and J by 1 base, with 5 bases between them. The CDR3 loop reads CASSYGQNTEAFF. DNA of the CDR3: TGTGCCAGCAGTTACGGACAGAACACTGAAGCTTTCTTT.

The chain joins TRBV27 to TRBJ2-2; D is possibly TRBD2 (6 bases). V lost 5 bases to trimming and J lost 4 bases, with 14 bases between them. Per germline, CDR1 MNHEY and CDR2 SMNVEV (reference sequence). The CDR3 has 15 residues. This CDR3 is CASSPPTAGTGELFF. The CDR3 coding sequence is TGTGCCAGCAGTCCCCCGACAGCGGGCACCGGGGAGCTGTTTTTT.